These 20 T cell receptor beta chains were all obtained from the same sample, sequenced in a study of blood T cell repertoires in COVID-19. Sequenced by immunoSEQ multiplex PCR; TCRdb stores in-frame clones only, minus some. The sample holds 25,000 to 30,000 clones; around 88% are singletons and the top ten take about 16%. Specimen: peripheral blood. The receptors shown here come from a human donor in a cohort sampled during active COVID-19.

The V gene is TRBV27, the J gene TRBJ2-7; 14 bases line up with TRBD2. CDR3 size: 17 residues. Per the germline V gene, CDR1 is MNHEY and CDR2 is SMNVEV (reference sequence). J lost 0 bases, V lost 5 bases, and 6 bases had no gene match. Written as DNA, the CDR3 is TGTGCCAGCAGTCTCGGGACTAGCGGGAGCATCTCCTACGAGCAGTACTTC. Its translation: CASSLGTSGSISYEQYF.

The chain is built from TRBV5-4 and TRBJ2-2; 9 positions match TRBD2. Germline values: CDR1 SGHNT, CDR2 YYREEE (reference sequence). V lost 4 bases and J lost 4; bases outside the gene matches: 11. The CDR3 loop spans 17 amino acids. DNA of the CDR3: TGTGCCAGCAGCCCGAGTTGGCGGGAGGGGAGCACCGGGGAGCTGTTTTTT. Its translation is CASSPSWREGSTGELFF.

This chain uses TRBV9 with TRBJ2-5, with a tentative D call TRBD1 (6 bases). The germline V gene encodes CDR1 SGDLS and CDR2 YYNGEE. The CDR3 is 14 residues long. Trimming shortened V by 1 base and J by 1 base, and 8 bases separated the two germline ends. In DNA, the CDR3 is TGTGCCAGCAGCGTAAAAGGGGGCCAAGAGACCCAGTACTTC. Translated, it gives CASSVKGGQETQYF. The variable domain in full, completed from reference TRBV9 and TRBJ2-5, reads DSGVTQTPKHLITATGQRVTLRCSPRSGDLSVYWYQQSLDQGLQFLIQYYNGEERAKGNILERFSAQQFPDLHSELNLSSLELGDSALYFCASSVKGGQETQYFGPGTRLLVL.

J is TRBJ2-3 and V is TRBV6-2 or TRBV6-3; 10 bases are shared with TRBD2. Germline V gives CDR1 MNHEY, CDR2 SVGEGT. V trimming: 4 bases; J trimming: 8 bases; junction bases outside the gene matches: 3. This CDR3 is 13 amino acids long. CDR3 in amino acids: CASSSVAGGTQYF. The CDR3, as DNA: TGTGCCAGCAGTTCCGTAGCGGGGGGTACGCAGTATTTT.

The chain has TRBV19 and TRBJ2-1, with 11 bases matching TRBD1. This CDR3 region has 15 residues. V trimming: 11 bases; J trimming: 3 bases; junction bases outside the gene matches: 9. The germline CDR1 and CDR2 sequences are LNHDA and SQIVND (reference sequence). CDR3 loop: CAGSRTGGDYNEQFF. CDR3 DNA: TGTGCCGGAAGCCGGACAGGGGGCGACTACAATGAGCAGTTCTTC.

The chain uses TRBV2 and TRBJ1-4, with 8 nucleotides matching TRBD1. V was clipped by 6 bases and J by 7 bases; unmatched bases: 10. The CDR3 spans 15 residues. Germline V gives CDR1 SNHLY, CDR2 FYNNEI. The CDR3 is CASRDRERGGEKLFF. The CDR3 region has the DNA TGTGCCAGCAGGGACAGGGAAAGGGGGGGTGAAAAACTGTTTTTT.

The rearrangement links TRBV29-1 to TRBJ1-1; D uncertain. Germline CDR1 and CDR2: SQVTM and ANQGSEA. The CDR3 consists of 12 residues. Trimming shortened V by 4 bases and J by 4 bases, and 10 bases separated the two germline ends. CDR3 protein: CSVGHLGTEAFF. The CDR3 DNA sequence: TGCAGCGTTGGACATTTAGGCACTGAAGCTTTCTTT.

CDR3 amino acids: CASSGQDYGYTF. The DNA of the CDR3 is TGTGCCAGCAGTGGACAGGACTATGGCTACACCTTC. This sequence joins TRBV2 and TRBJ1-2, with D tentatively TRBD1 (6 bases). The CDR3 contains 12 residues. V lost 4 bases, J lost 3 bases, and 6 bases lay in between. Looked up from germline, CDR1 is SNHLY and CDR2 is FYNNEI.

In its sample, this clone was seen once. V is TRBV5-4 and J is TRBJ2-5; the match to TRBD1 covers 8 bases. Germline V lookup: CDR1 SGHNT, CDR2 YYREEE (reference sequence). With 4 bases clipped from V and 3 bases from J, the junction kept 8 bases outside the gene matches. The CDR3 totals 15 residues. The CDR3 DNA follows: TGTGCCAGCAGCCTCAACGACAGGGGAGAAGAGACCCAGTACTTC. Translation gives CASSLNDRGEETQYF.

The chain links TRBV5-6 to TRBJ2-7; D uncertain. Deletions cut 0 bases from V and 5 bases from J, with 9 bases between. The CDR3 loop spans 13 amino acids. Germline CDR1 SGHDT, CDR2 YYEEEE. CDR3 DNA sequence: TGTGCCAGCAGCTTGGTTAACTATGACGAGCAGTACTTC. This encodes CASSLVNYDEQYF.

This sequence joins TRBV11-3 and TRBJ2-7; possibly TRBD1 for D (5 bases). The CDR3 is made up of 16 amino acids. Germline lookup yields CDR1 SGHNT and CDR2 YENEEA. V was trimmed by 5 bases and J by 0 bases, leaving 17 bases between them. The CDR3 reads CASSPQARKASYEQYF. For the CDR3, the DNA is TGTGCCAGCAGCCCACAGGCCCGAAAAGCCTCCTACGAGCAGTACTTC.

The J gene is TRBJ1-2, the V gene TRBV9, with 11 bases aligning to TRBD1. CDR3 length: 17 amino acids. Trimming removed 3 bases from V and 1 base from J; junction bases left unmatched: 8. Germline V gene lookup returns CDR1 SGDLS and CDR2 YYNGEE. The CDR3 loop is CASSAGGTGGFNYGYTF. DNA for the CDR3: TGTGCCAGCAGCGCCGGAGGGACAGGGGGGTTTAACTATGGCTACACCTTC.

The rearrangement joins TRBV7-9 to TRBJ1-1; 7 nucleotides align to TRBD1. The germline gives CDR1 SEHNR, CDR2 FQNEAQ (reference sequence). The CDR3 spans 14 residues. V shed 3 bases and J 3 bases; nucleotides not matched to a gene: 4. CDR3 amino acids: CASSFQGGDTEAFF. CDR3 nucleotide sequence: TGTGCCAGCAGCTTCCAGGGGGGAGACACTGAAGCTTTCTTT.

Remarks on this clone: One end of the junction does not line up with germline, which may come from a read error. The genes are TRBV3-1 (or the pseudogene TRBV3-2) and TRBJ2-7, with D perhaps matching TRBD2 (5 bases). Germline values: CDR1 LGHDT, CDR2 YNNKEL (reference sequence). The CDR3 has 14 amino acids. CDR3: CASSQEGRPRVLNF. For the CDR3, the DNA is TGTGCCAGCAGCCAAGAAGGGCGGCCGAGGGTGTTAAACTTC.

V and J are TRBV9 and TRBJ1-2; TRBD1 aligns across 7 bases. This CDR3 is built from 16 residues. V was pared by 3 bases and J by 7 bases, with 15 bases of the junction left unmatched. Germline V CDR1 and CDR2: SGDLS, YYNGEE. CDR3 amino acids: CASSGGTEHSPGGYTF. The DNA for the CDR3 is TGTGCCAGCAGCGGGGGGACAGAACACTCCCCCGGTGGCTACACCTTC.

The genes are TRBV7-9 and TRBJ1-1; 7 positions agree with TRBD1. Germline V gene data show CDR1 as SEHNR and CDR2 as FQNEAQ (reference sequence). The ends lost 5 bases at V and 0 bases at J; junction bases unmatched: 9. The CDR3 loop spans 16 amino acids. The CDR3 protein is CASSTTGALMNTEAFF. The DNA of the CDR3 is TGTGCCAGCAGCACCACAGGGGCCCTTATGAACACTGAAGCTTTCTTT.

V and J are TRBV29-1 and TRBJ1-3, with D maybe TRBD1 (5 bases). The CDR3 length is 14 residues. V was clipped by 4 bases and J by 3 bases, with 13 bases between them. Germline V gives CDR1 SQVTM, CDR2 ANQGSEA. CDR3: CSVGGQGSGNTIYF. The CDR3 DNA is TGCAGCGTTGGAGGCCAGGGAAGTGGAAACACCATATATTTT. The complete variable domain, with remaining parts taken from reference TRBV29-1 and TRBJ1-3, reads SAVISQKPSRDICQRGTSLTIQCQVDSQVTMMFWYRQQPGQSLTLIATANQGSEATYESGFVIDKFPISRPNLTFSTLTVSNMSPEDSSIYLCSVGGQGSGNTIYFGEGSWLTVV.

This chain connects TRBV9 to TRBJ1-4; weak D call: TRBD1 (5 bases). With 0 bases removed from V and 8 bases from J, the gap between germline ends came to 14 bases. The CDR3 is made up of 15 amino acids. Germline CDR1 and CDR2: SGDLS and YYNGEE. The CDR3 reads CASSVGVQASEKLFF. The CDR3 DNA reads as TGTGCCAGCAGCGTAGGAGTACAGGCGAGCGAAAAACTGTTTTTT.

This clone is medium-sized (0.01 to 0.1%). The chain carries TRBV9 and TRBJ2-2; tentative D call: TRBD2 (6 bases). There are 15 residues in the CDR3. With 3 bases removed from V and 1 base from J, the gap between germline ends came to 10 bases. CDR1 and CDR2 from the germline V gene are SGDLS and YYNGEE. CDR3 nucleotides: TGTGCCAGCAGCGGACGACTAGGGAACACCGGGGAGCTGTTTTTT. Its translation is CASSGRLGNTGELFF.

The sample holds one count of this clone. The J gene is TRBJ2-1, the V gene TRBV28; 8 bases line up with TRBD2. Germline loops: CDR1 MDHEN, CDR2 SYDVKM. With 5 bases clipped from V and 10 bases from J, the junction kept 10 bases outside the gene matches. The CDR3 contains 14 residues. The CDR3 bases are TGTGCCAGCAGTCCGGGACTAGGACGCCGGGAGCAGTTCTTC. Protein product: CASSPGLGRREQFF.